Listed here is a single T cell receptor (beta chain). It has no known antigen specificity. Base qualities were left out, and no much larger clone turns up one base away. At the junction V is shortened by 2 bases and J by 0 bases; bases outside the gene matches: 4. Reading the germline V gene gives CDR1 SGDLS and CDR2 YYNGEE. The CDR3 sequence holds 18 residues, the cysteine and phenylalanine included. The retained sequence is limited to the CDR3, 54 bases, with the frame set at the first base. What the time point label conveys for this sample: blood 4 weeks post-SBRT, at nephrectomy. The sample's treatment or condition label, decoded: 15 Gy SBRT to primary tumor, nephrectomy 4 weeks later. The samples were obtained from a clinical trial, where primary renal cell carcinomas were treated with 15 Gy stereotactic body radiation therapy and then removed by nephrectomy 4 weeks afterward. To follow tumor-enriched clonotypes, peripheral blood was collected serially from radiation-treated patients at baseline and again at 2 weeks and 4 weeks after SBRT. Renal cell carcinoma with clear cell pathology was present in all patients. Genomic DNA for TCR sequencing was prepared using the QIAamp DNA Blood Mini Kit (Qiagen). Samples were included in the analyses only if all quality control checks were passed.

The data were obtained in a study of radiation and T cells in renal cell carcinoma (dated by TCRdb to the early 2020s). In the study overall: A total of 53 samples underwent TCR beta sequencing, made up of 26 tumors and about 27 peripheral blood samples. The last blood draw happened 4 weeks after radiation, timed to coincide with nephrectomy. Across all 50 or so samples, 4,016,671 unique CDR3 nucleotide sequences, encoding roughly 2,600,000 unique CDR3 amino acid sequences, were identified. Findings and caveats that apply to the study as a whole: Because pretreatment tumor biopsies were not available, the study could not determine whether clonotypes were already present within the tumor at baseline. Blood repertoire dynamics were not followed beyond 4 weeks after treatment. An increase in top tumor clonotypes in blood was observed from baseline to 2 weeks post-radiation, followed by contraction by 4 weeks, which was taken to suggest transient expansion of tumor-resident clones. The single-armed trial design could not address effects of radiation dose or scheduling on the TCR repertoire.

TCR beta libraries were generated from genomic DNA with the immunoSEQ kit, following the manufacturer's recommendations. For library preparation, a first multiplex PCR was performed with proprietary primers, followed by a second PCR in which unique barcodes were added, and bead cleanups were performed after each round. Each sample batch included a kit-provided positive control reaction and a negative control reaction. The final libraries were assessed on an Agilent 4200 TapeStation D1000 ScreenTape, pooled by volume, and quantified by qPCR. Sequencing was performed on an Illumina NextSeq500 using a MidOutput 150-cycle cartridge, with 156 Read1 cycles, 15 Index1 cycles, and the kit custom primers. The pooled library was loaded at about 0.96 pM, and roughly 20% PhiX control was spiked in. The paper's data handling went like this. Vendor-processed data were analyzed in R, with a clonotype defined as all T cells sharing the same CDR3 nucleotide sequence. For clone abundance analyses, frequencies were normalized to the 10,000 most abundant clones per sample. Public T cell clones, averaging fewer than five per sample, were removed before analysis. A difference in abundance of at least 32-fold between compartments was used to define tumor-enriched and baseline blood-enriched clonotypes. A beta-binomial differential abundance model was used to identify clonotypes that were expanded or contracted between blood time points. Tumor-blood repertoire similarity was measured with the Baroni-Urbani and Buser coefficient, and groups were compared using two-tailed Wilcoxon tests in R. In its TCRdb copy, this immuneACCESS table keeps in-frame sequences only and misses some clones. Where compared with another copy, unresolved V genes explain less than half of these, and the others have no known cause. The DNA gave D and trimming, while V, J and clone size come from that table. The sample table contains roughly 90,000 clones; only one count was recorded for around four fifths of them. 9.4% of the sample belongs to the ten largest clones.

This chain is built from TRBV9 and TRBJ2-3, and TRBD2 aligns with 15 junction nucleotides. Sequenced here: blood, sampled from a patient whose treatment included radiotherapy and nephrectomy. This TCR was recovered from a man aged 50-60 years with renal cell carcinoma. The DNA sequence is TGTGCCAGCAGCGTCGGGACTAGCGGGGGGATCAGCACAGATACGCAGTATTTT. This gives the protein CASSVGTSGGISTDTQYF.